The 19 T cell receptor beta chains listed next were all sequenced from one sample in a study of OX40 agonist ivuxolimab in advanced cancers. Profiling relied on immunoSEQ multiplex PCR, and the TCRdb table lists in-frame clones only, not all of them. The sample has about 76,000 clones; around nine tenths are singletons. The sample was CD4+ or CD8+ T cells sorted from blood, taken in a trial of the OX40 agonist ivuxolimab. The origin of the receptors is an adult with an advanced solid tumor such as melanoma, head and neck, liver or kidney cancer.

The chain carries TRBV11-3 and TRBJ2-2, with D unclear. V lost 4 bases and J lost 3, with 18 bases in between. Germline V lookup: CDR1 SGHNT, CDR2 YENEEA. This CDR3 is 17 amino acids long. The CDR3 region is CASSSSITTGYTGELFF. CDR3 in DNA: TGTGCCAGCAGCTCTTCAATTACGACTGGATACACCGGGGAGCTGTTTTTT.

CDR3 in DNA: TGTGCCAGCAGCTCTAGGACGACGAACACCGGGGAGCTGTTTTTT. Protein sequence: CASSSRTTNTGELFF. V and J are TRBV7-9 and TRBJ2-2; no clear D. The CDR3 has 15 residues. Trimming took off 4 bases at V and 0 bases at J, with 9 bases between the two ends. Germline CDR1 reads SEHNR; CDR2 reads FQNEAQ (reference sequence).

The rearrangement joins TRBV7-2 to TRBJ2-2; D remains unclear. Germline V gives CDR1 SGHTA, CDR2 FQGNSA. V was shortened by 5 bases and J by 7 bases, with 8 bases between the two germline ends. This CDR3 spans 12 amino acids. For the CDR3, the DNA is TGTGCCAGCAGCCCGAGCTTCGGGGAGCTGTTTTTT. This sequence encodes CASSPSFGELFF.

The chain combines TRBV28 with TRBJ1-6, with TRBD1 as a possible D gene (5 bases). The CDR3 totals 14 residues. Germline V lookup: CDR1 MDHEN, CDR2 SYDVKM. V was trimmed by 8 bases and J by 9 bases, leaving 17 bases between them. CDR3 region: CASVDGQGISPLHF. Written as DNA, the CDR3 is TGTGCCAGCGTTGACGGGCAGGGAATTTCACCCCTCCACTTT.

Comment on this clone: A much bigger clone sits one base away, suggesting this may be a read error. The chain has TRBV19 and TRBJ1-2; D not certain. The CDR3 totals 14 residues. The V and J ends lost 5 bases and 2 bases respectively, with 12 bases between them. Germline-derived CDR1 and CDR2 are LNHDA and SQIVND (reference sequence). The CDR3 reads CASSLEATNYGYTF. The CDR3 DNA reads TGTGCCAGTAGTTTGGAGGCCACGAACTATGGCTACACCTTC.

V and J are TRBV6-5 and TRBJ1-5; D is possibly TRBD1 (5 bases). The V end was cut by 5 bases, the J end by 5 bases, with 16 bases between. The CDR3 spans 15 residues. Germline CDR1 is MNHEY and CDR2 is SVGAGI. CDR3 residues: CASSPLGTGDQPQHF. The CDR3 DNA reads TGTGCCAGCAGTCCGCTAGGGACGGGCGATCAGCCCCAGCATTTT.

The V and J genes are TRBV28 and TRBJ1-1; D not certain. The CDR3 sequence is 14 residues long. V gave up 6 bases and J gave up 5 bases, with 16 bases separating them. Germline V CDR1 and CDR2: MDHEN, SYDVKM. In DNA, the CDR3 is TGTGCCAGCAGCCCACCCCACAGAGTGACTGAAGCTTTCTTT. This gives the protein CASSPPHRVTEAFF.

The chain employs TRBV6-1 and TRBJ2-5; TRBD2 agrees at 9 bases. From germline, CDR1 is MNHNS and CDR2 SASEGT. CDR3 length: 15 residues. V lost 6 bases and J lost 5; bases outside the gene matches: 10. The CDR3 nucleotides are TGTGCCAGCAGCGTAGGGCGGGGGGGCGAGGAGACCCAGTACTTC. Residues: CASSVGRGGEETQYF.

In this sample, this clone turned up once. V is TRBV2 and J is TRBJ1-2; possible D gene TRBD1, 6 bases. The V gene's germline CDR1 is SNHLY and CDR2 FYNNEI. This CDR3 has 13 residues. The V end lost 2 bases, the J end lost 8 bases, and 12 bases lay between the germline ends. The CDR3 DNA sequence: TGTGCCAGCAGTGAAAGGACAGTAAGAGGCTACACCTTC. Translating gives CASSERTVRGYTF.

The chain is built from TRBV19 and TRBJ1-4; D remains unclear. CDR3 length: 14 amino acids. The germline gives CDR1 LNHDA, CDR2 SQIVND (reference sequence). Trimming left V 5 bases short and J 1 base short, with 8 bases between. The CDR3 coding sequence is TGTGCCAGTAGTCCCTCGGGAACTAATGAAAAACTGTTTTTT. Translation: CASSPSGTNEKLFF.

The V and J genes are TRBV6-6 and TRBJ2-3; perhaps D is TRBD1 or TRBD2 (5 bases each). V gave up 6 bases and J gave up 2 bases, with 9 bases separating them. This CDR3 region has 13 residues. Germline V gene data show CDR1 as MNHNY and CDR2 as SVGAGI (reference sequence). This CDR3 reads CASRWDHTDTQYF. The CDR3 coding sequence is TGTGCCAGCAGGTGGGACCACACAGATACGCAGTATTTT.

The J gene is TRBJ1-5, the V gene TRBV7-8; unclear D gene. V was shortened by 2 bases and J by 6 bases, with 11 bases between the two germline ends. The germline gives CDR1 SGHVS, CDR2 FQNEAQ. The CDR3 consists of 14 residues. CDR3 sequence (DNA): TGTGCCAGCAGCTTACGGGCAGGTGGTCAGCCCCAGCATTTT. Residues: CASSLRAGGQPQHF.

A note on this clone: Other DNA sequences within the sample encode an identical CDR3. V is TRBV6-5 and J is TRBJ2-5; TRBD1 is a possible D gene (6 bases). Between the trimmed V and J ends, which lost 5 bases and 4 bases, there was a span of 8 bases. CDR1 is MNHEY and CDR2 is SVGAGI in the germline V gene. The CDR3 length is 12 residues. The CDR3 DNA is TGTGCCAGCAGTCGAGGGGGAGAGACCCAGTACTTC. It translates to CASSRGGETQYF.

This clone was detected once. V is TRBV6-1 and J is TRBJ2-7, with 9 bases aligning to TRBD1. Germline V CDR1 and CDR2: MNHNS, SASEGT. This CDR3 contains 14 residues. With V trimmed by 6 bases and J by 3 bases, 6 bases remained unmatched. Written as DNA, the CDR3 is TGTGCCAGCAGGACCGGGACAGGGATCTACGAGCAGTACGTC. This codes for CASRTGTGIYEQYV.

This sequence joins TRBV28 and TRBJ1-4; 9 positions agree with TRBD1. The germline CDR1 and CDR2 sequences are MDHEN and SYDVKM. This CDR3 is built from 15 residues. V shed 7 bases, J shed 5 bases, and the junction held 8 bases outside the gene matches. As DNA, the CDR3 is TGTGCCAGCAATTATCCGGGACAGGGCAATGAAAAACTGTTTTTT. This translates into CASNYPGQGNEKLFF.

The CDR3 bases are TGTGCCAGCAGCCCTCAAATGAACACTGAAGCTTTCTTT. Its protein is CASSPQMNTEAFF. The chain links TRBV7-8 to TRBJ1-1; D is unresolved. This CDR3 has 13 amino acids. Germline V gives CDR1 SGHVS, CDR2 FQNEAQ. V dropped 5 bases and J dropped 0 bases, with 7 bases sitting between them.

The chain employs TRBV28 and TRBJ2-3, with D perhaps being TRBD1 or TRBD2 (5 bases each). Per germline, CDR1 MDHEN and CDR2 SYDVKM. The length of the CDR3 is 19 residues. The V and J ends lost 6 bases and 3 bases respectively, with 28 bases between them. The DNA of the CDR3 is TGTGCCAGCAGCTCCTTCTTCTTCTCCCGGGACGCGCTAACAGATACGCAGTATTTT. Encoded protein: CASSSFFFSRDALTDTQYF.

J is TRBJ2-2 and V is TRBV7-3; 9 bases agree with TRBD1. The CDR3 totals 14 residues. V shed 5 bases and J 4 bases; nucleotides not matched to a gene: 2. Germline V gene sequence: CDR1 SGHTA, CDR2 FQGTGA. The CDR3 bases are TGTGCCAGCAGCCCGGGACAGGGCACCGGGGAGCTGTTTTTT. It translates to CASSPGQGTGELFF.

Only a few counts were recorded for this clone. The chain couples TRBV11-1 to TRBJ1-4, with D possibly being TRBD1 (6 bases). The length of the CDR3 is 16 residues. The V gene lost 4 bases and the J gene lost 0 bases, with 12 bases spanning the gap. CDR1 is SGHAT and CDR2 is FQDESV in the germline V gene (reference sequence). CDR3 DNA sequence: TGTGCCAGCAGCTCTGGCAGGGGTTCAACTAATGAAAAACTGTTTTTT. Its translation is CASSSGRGSTNEKLFF.